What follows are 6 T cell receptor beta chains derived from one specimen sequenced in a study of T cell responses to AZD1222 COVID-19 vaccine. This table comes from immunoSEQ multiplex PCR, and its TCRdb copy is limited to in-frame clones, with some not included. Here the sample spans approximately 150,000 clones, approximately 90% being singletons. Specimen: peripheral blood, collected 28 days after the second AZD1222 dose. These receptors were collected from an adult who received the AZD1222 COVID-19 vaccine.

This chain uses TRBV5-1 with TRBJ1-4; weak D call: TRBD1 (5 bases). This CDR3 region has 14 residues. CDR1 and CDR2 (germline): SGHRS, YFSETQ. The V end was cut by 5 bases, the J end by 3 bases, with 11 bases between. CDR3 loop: CASRTGTPNEKLFF. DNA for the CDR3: TGCGCCAGCAGAACCGGGACGCCTAATGAAAAACTGTTTTTT.

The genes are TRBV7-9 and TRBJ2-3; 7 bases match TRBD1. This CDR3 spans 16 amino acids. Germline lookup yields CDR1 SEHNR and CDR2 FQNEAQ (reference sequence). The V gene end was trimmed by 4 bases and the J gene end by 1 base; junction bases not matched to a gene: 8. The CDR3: CASSSSPGQRTDTQYF. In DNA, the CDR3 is TGTGCCAGCAGCTCCTCTCCGGGACAGCGCACAGATACGCAGTATTTT.

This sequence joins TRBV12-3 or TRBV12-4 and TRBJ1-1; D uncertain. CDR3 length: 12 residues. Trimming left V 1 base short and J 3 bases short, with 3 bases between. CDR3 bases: TGTGCCAGCAGTTTAGTAGACACTGAAGCTTTCTTT. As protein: CASSLVDTEAFF.

CDR3 sequence: CASRQDRGTLGGYTF. For the CDR3, the DNA is TGTGCCAGCAGACAGGACAGGGGGACCCTCGGTGGCTACACCTTC. The gene calls are TRBV6-5 and TRBJ1-2; 10 nucleotides line up with TRBD1. The V gene end was trimmed by 6 bases and the J gene end by 7 bases; junction bases not matched to a gene: 11. CDR1 is MNHEY, CDR2 SVGAGI, per germline. The length of the CDR3 is 15 residues.

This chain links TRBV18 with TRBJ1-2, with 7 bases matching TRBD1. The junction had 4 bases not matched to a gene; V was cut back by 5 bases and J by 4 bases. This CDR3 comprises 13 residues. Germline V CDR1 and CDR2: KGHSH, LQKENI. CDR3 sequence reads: CASSGGQFYGYTF. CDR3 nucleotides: TGTGCCAGCTCAGGGGGACAGTTCTATGGCTACACCTTC.

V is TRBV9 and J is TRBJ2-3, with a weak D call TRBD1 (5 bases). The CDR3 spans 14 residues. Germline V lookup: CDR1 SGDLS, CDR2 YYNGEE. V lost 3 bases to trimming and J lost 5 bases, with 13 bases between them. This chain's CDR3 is CASSGSPTGDTQYF. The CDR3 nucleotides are TGTGCCAGCAGCGGCAGTCCCACAGGAGATACGCAGTATTTT. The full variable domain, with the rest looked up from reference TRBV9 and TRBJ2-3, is DSGVTQTPKHLITATGQRVTLRCSPRSGDLSVYWYQQSLDQGLQFLIQYYNGEERAKGNILERFSAQQFPDLHSELNLSSLELGDSALYFCASSGSPTGDTQYFGPGTRLTVL.